This TCR beta chain is from a study of T cells in Graves' hyperthyroidism and ophthalmopathy. Researchers barred patients who had uncontrolled infection, other autoimmune disease, pregnancy or lactation. V was clipped by 6 bases and J by 2 bases, with 10 bases between them. The CDR3 has 13 residues. RNA transcripts served as the template for amplifying TCR beta CDR3 regions. An initial round of RT-PCR targeting the TCR CDR3 relied on the HTBI primer set. TCRdb re-called the multiplex PCR reads with MiXCR, one entry per CDR3 protein. This table has 600,000 to 700,000 distinct CDR3 sequences, less than 45% appearing once.

The genes are TRBV12-3 or TRBV12-4 and TRBJ1-2; D is perhaps TRBD1 (5 bases). Sequencing was performed on peripheral blood or thyroid tissue (not recorded which). This TCR came from an adult man with Graves' disease, either hyperthyroidism or ophthalmopathy (not recorded which). Written as DNA, the CDR3 is TGTGCCAGCAGAGGCCGGGACAACTATGGCTACACCTTC. It encodes CASRGRDNYGYTF.